The T cell receptor beta chain described here comes from a study of T cell changes during pregnancy in multiple sclerosis. Germline loops: CDR1 MRHNA, CDR2 SNTAGT. The CDR3 has 15 amino acids. Unmatched junction bases numbered 2, after V lost 2 bases and J lost 2 bases. The repertoire was sequenced with immunoSEQ multiplex PCR; TCRdb's copy has only in-frame clones and lacks some. The sample includes 75,000 to 95,000 clones, 75% to 95% of them seen just once. V gene TRBV6-4 combines with J gene TRBJ2-1; 8 bases are a match to TRBD2. This sequence originates from a female donor with multiple sclerosis, enrolled in a pregnancy study. The starting material was peripheral blood, obtained before pregnancy. Written as DNA, the CDR3 is TGTGCCAGCAGTGACACTAGCGGACCCTACAATGAGCAGTTCTTC. Its translation is CASSDTSGPYNEQFF.